Listed below are T cell receptor beta chains from one sample, sequenced in a study of cytomegalovirus exposure and HLA in healthy donors. Using immunoSEQ multiplex PCR, the repertoire was profiled, and TCRdb retains in-frame clones only, with some absent. The sample lists fewer than 200,000 clones, 71% occurring once. Sequencing used PBMCs. These receptors all come from a girl aged 10 to 17 in good health and CMV-seronegative. CDR3s include the opening cysteine and the closing phenylalanine or tryptophan. Fields, in order: J gene, V gene, CDR3 protein.

TRBJ1-3 | TRBV7-9 | CASSLARDPGNTIYF
TRBJ2-3 | TRBV29-1 | CSVEDAGGTDTQYF
TRBJ2-1 | TRBV5-1 | CASSFQTSGDPNEQFF
TRBJ2-2 | TRBV29-1 | CSVTRTSGGPSAGELFF
TRBJ2-7 | TRBV10-3 | CAISEGTVRGYEQYF
TRBJ2-3 | TRBV5-1 | CASSFQGEDTQYF
TRBJ1-5 | TRBV10-3 | CAISEKQENQPQHF
TRBJ1-1 | TRBV5-1 | CASSLGGGMTEAFF
TRBJ1-4 | TRBV18 | CASSPMDSSTNEKLFF
TRBJ2-1 | TRBV7-7 | CASSQQVGGEQFF
TRBJ1-2 | TRBV7-2 | CASSLGQGYGYTF
TRBJ1-1 | TRBV6-5 | CASSLSTGLTEAFF
TRBJ2-1 | TRBV9 | CASSAHLRGNEQFF
TRBJ1-5 | TRBV19 | CASTGLSNQPQHF
TRBJ1-2 | TRBV6-5 | CASNPYRGDYGYTF
TRBJ2-1 | TRBV7-9 | CASSPKPSGQGYNEQFF
TRBJ1-1 | TRBV2 | CASSEALRFTEAFF
. | TRBV4-1 | CASSHGGQGTYEQYF
TRBJ2-7 | TRBV18 | CASSPPAGALMGEQYF
TRBJ1-2 | TRBV5-1 | CASSLSSIHGYTF
TRBJ2-7 | TRBV6-6 | CASSSPLSSYEQYF
TRBJ2-2 | TRBV5-1 | CASSPRLGNTGELFF
TRBJ1-1 | TRBV6-1 | CASSEGDRVLTEAFF
TRBJ2-3 | TRBV14 | CASSLGLASDTQYF
TRBJ2-7 | TRBV11-2 | CASRIVRGSSYEQYF
TRBJ1-4 | TRBV27 | CASSAGRGLEEKLFF
TRBJ2-5 | TRBV29-1 | CSVEVVAGANRETQYF
TRBJ2-5 | TRBV6-5 | CASSGTSGGAETQYF